What follows are 12 T cell receptor beta chains derived from one specimen sequenced in a study of tumor and adjacent non-tumor tissue in lung cancer. Three rounds of nested PCR, following a modified ARM-PCR protocol, produced the TCRbeta library. TCRdb recomputed calls from the multiplex PCR reads with MiXCR, one row per CDR3 protein. The sample yields 47,000 or so distinct CDR3 sequences, about 68% seen once. No cell sorting was done before RNA was extracted from the tissue. This non-tumor lung sample came from over 3 cm beyond the tumor edge. Sequenced material: distant non-tumor lung tissue. These receptors originate from a woman aged 70-85 years with non-small cell lung cancer.

The V and J genes are TRBV12-3 or TRBV12-4 and TRBJ2-7; tentatively, D is TRBD1 (5 bases). V lost 9 bases and J lost 0, with 18 bases in between. The CDR3 covers 15 residues. This CDR3 reads CASSLKVGPSYEQYF. DNA of the CDR3: TGTGCCAGTAGTCTAAAAGTGGGGCCCTCCTACGAGCAGTACTTC.

Concerning this clonotype: This could be a read error, since a much larger clone is one nucleotide away. The J gene is TRBJ2-1, the V gene TRBV5-1; D unresolved. V was shortened by 6 bases and J by 4 bases, with 11 bases between the two germline ends. Germline V gene lookup returns CDR1 SGHRS and CDR2 YFSETQ. The CDR3 length is 13 residues. CDR3 coding DNA: TGCGCCAGCAACACGGACCAGTACAATGAGCAGTTCTTC. The encoded protein is CASNTDQYNEQFF.

This clonotype came up many times. The chain has TRBV14 and TRBJ1-5, with D perhaps TRBD1 (5 bases). The V and J ends lost 4 bases and 5 bases respectively, with 9 bases between them. CDR3 length: 13 residues. CDR1 and CDR2 (germline): SGHDN, FVKESK. CDR3 region: CASSRGDHQPQHF. In DNA form, the CDR3 reads TGTGCCAGCAGCCGGGGGGACCATCAGCCCCAGCATTTT. The variable domain in full, completed from reference TRBV14 and TRBJ1-5, reads EAGVTQFPSHSVIEKGQTVTLRCDPISGHDNLYWYRRVMGKEIKFLLHFVKESKQDESGMPNNRFLAERTGGTYSTLKVQPAELEDSGVYFCASSRGDHQPQHFGDGTRLSIL.

With regard to this clonotype: A read error is possible here, since a much larger clone lies one base away. This chain links TRBV6-1 with TRBJ2-1; no definite D call. Germline CDR1 reads MNHNS; CDR2 reads SASEGT. CDR3 length equals 16 residues. The CDR3 bases are TGTGTCAGCATTCCCGCCCGCTCGCGGTCCTACAATGAGCAGTTCTTC. Its protein is CVSIPARSRSYNEQFF.

This sequence joins TRBV20-1 and TRBJ2-7; tentative D call: TRBD1 (5 bases). Looked up from germline, CDR1 is DFQATT and CDR2 is SNEGSKA (reference sequence). The CDR3 consists of 14 residues. Trimming left V 2 bases short and J 3 bases short, with 14 bases between. The chain's CDR3 is CSARPRTQVYEQYF. DNA for the CDR3: TGCAGTGCTAGACCCAGGACACAAGTCTACGAGCAGTACTTC.

The chain couples TRBV5-5 to TRBJ1-1, with 7 bases aligning to TRBD1. The length of the CDR3 is 13 residues. The V gene's germline CDR1 is SGHKS and CDR2 YYEKEE (reference sequence). The CDR3 region is CNSSPTGYTEAFF. The CDR3 nucleotides read TGTAACAGCAGTCCGACAGGGTACACTGAAGCTTTCTTT.

The chain recombines TRBV12-3 or TRBV12-4 with TRBJ2-1; 11 nucleotides line up with TRBD1. CDR3 length: 14 amino acids. The CDR3 is CVNSLRTGGGEQFF. The CDR3 region has the DNA TGTGTCAACAGTTTGAGGACAGGGGGCGGTGAGCAGTTCTTC.

With regard to this clonotype: The junction shows a germline mismatch at one end, possibly a read error. The rearrangement uses TRBV5-4 and TRBJ2-3, with TRBD2 matching over 7 bases. In germline, CDR1 is SGHNT, CDR2 YYREEE (reference sequence). This CDR3 is built from 15 residues. The DNA for the CDR3 is TGTGCCAGCAGCCGGGGGGAACTAGTGACAGATATGCAGTATTTT. Protein product: CASSRGELVTDMQYF.

This clonotype has a count of ten or more. The chain links TRBV14 to TRBJ1-6; 10 bases line up with TRBD1. V shed 0 bases, J shed 10 bases, and the junction held 9 bases outside the gene matches. CDR3 length equals 17 residues. Germline-derived CDR1 and CDR2 are SGHDN and FVKESK. CDR3 sequence reads: CASSQDLAGTGESPLHF. DNA of the CDR3: TGTGCCAGCAGCCAAGATCTTGCCGGGACAGGGGAATCACCCCTCCACTTT. Combining the CDR3 with reference TRBV14 and TRBJ1-6 gives the whole variable domain EAGVTQFPSHSVIEKGQTVTLRCDPISGHDNLYWYRRVMGKEIKFLLHFVKESKQDESGMPNNRFLAERTGGTYSTLKVQPAELEDSGVYFCASSQDLAGTGESPLHFGNGTRLTVT.

The sample holds many counts of this clonotype. One end of the junction fails to match germline, which may point to a read error. This chain links TRBV19 with TRBJ2-7; D may be TRBD1 (8 bases). The CDR3 covers 13 residues. Per the germline V gene, CDR1 is LNHDA and CDR2 is SQIVND (reference sequence). The CDR3 here is CATGTGGGYERYF. CDR3 nucleotides: TGTGCCACTGGAACAGGGGGGGGCTACGAGCGGTACTTC.

About this clonotype itself: A read error may produce the germline difference seen at one junction end. The chain carries TRBV6-2 or TRBV6-3 and TRBJ2-2; 8 nucleotides match TRBD1. The germline CDR1 and CDR2 sequences are MNHEY and SVGEGT. The CDR3 spans 17 residues. CDR3: CASSLRDQGANTGELLF. The CDR3 DNA reads as TGTGCCAGCAGTCTCCGCGATCAGGGGGCGAACACGGGGGAGTTGCTTTTT.

This clonotype was seen many times. The J gene is TRBJ2-2, the V gene TRBV6-2 or TRBV6-3, with D perhaps TRBD1 (6 bases). Germline values: CDR1 MNHEY, CDR2 SVGEGT. The CDR3 length is 13 residues. The germline V and J ends were trimmed by 6 bases and 4 bases, with 9 bases remaining between them. The CDR3, as DNA: TGTGCCAGCAGCCTGGACAGCACCGGGGAGCTGTTTTTT. It specifies CASSLDSTGELFF.